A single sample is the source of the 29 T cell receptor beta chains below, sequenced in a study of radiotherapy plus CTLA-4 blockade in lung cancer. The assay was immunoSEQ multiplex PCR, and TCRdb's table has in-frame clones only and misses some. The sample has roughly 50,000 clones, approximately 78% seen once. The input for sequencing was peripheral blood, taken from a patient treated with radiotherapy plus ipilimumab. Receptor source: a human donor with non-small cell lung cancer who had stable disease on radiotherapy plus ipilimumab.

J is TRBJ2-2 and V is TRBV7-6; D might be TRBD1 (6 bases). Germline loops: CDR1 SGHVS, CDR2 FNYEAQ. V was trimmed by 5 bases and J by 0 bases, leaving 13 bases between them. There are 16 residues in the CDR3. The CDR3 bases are TGTGCCAGCAGCCCTCAGACAGGTTCGAACACCGGGGAGCTGTTTTTT. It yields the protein CASSPQTGSNTGELFF.

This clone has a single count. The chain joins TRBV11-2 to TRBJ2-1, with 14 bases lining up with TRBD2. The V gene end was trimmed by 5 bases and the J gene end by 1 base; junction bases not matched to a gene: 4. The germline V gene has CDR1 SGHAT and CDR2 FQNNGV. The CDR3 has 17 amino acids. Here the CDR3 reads CASSPRTSGRSYNEQFF. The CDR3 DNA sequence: TGTGCCAGCAGCCCCAGGACTAGCGGGAGGTCCTACAATGAGCAGTTCTTC.

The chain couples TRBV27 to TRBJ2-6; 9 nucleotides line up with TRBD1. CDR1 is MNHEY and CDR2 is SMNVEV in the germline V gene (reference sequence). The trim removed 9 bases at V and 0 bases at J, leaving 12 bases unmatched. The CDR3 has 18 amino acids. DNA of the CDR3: TGTGCCAGTACGGACAGGGGATCCCCCGGCTCTGGGGCCAACGTCCTGACTTTC. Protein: CASTDRGSPGSGANVLTF.

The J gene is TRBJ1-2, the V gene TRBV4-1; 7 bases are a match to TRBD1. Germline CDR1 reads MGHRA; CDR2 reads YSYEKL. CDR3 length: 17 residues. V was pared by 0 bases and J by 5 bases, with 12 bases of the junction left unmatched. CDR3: CASSQEDPGTVNYGYTF. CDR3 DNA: TGCGCCAGCAGCCAAGAAGACCCCGGGACAGTGAATTATGGCTACACCTTC.

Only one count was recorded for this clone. The CDR3 DNA follows: TGTGCCAGCAGCGTAAGGACTTCTTCTAGCACAGATACGCAGTATTTT. Translated: CASSVRTSSSTDTQYF. The chain uses TRBV9 and TRBJ2-3; D may be TRBD2 (5 bases). This CDR3 region has 16 residues. V was shortened by 1 base and J by 0 bases, with 12 bases between the two germline ends. Per germline, CDR1 SGDLS and CDR2 YYNGEE.

Here the CDR3 reads CASSGRLAGGPLSYNEQFF. CDR3 DNA sequence: TGTGCCAGCAGCGGCCGACTAGCGGGAGGGCCATTGAGCTACAATGAGCAGTTCTTC. J is TRBJ2-1 and V is TRBV9, with 14 bases fitting TRBD2. Germline CDR1 reads SGDLS; CDR2 reads YYNGEE. This CDR3 has 19 amino acids. The junction had 11 bases not matched to a gene; V was cut back by 3 bases and J by 3 bases.

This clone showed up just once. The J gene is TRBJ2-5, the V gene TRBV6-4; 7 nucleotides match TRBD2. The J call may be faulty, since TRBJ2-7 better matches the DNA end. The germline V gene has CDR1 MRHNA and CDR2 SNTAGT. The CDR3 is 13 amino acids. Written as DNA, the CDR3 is TGTGCCAGCAGTTACGGGGAGGGTTACGAGCAGTACTTC. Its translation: CASSYGEGYEQYF.

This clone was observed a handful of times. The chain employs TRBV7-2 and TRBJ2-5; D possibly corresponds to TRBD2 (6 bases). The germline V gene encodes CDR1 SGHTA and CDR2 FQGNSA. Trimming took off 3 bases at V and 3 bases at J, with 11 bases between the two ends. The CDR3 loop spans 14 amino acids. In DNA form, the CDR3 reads TGTGCCAGCAGCTTGGCGGGGCCCAAAGAGACCCAGTACTTC. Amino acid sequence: CASSLAGPKETQYF.

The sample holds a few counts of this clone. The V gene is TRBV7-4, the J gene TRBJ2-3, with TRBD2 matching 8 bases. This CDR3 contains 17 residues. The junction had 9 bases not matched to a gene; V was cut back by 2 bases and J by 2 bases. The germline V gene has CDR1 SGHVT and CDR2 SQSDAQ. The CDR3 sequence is CASSLFKLADYTDTQYF. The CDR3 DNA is TGTGCCAGCAGCTTATTCAAACTAGCGGATTACACAGATACGCAGTATTTT.

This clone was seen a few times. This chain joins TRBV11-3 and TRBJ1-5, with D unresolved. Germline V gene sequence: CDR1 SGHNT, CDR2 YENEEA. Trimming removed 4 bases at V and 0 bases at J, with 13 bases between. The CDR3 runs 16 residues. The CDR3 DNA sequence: TGTGCCAGCAGCTCCCTGGCGGAAGATAGCAATCAGCCCCAGCATTTT. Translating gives CASSSLAEDSNQPQHF.

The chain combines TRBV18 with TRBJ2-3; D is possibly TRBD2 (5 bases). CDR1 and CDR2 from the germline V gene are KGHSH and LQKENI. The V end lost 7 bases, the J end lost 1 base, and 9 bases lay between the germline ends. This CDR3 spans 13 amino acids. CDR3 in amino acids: CASLGSGTDTQYF. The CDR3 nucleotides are TGTGCCAGCTTGGGTAGCGGCACAGATACGCAGTATTTT.

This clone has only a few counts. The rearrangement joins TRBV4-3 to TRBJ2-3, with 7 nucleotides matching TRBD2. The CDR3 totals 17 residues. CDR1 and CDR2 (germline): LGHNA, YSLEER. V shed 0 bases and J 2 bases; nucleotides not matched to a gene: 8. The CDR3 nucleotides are TGCGCCAGCAGCCAAGATCGTCTAGCGGATTACACAGATACGCAGTATTTT. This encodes CASSQDRLADYTDTQYF.

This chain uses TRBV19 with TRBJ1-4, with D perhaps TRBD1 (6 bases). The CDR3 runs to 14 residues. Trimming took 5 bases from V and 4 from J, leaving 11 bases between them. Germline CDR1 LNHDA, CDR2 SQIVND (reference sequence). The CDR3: CASSLGHLNEKLFF. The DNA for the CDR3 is TGTGCCAGTAGTTTGGGACACCTTAATGAAAAACTGTTTTTT.

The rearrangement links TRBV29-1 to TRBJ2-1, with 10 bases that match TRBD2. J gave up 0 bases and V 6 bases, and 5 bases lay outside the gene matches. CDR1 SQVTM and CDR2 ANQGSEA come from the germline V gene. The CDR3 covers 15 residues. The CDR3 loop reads CSVPGTSASYNEQFF. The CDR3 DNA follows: TGCAGCGTCCCCGGGACTAGCGCCTCCTACAATGAGCAGTTCTTC.

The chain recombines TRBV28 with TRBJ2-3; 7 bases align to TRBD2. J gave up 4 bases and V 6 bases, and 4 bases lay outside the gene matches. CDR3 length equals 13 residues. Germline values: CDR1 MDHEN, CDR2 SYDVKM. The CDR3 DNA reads TGTGCCAGCAGGGACCTAGCGGCAGATACGCAGTATTTT. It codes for CASRDLAADTQYF.

In DNA, the CDR3 is TGTGCCAGCAGCTTAAAGGGACTAGCGGGAGTTACCGGGGAGCTGTTTTTT. Protein product: CASSLKGLAGVTGELFF. The chain carries TRBV13 and TRBJ2-2; 14 bases are a match to TRBD2. Germline loops: CDR1 PRHDT, CDR2 FYEKMQ (reference sequence). The J segment lost 5 bases and the V segment lost 2 bases, leaving 4 bases of the junction unmatched. The CDR3 covers 17 residues. The full variable domain, its missing parts supplied by reference TRBV13 and TRBJ2-2, is AAGVIQSPRHLIKEKRETATLKCYPIPRHDTVYWYQQGPGQDPQFLISFYEKMQSDKGSIPDRFSAQQFSDYHSELNMSSLELGDSALYFCASSLKGLAGVTGELFFGEGSRLTVL.

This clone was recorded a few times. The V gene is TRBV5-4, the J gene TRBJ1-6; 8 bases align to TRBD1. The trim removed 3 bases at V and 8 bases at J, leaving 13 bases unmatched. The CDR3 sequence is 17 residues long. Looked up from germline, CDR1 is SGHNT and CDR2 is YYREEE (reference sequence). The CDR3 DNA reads TGTGCCAGCAGCTCCGGACAGGGAGCGGGCCAATATTCACCCCTCCACTTT. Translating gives CASSSGQGAGQYSPLHF. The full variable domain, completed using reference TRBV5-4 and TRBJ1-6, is ETGVTQSPTHLIKTRGQQVTLRCSSQSGHNTVSWYQQALGQGPQFIFQYYREEENGRGNFPPRFSGLQFPNYSSELNVNALELDDSALYLCASSSGQGAGQYSPLHFGNGTRLTVT.

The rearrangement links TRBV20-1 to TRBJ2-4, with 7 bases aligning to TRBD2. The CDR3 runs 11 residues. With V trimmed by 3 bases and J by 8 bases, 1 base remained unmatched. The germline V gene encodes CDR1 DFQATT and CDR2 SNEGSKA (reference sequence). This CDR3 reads CSASREDIQYF. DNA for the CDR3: TGCAGTGCTAGCCGGGAGGACATTCAGTACTTC.

CDR3 protein: CASSQDPLAGDSYNEQFF. The CDR3 nucleotides read TGCGCCAGCAGCCAAGATCCCTTAGCGGGAGATTCCTACAATGAGCAGTTCTTC. This chain joins TRBV4-3 and TRBJ2-1, with 9 bases fitting TRBD2. The CDR3 runs to 18 residues. The V gene end was trimmed by 0 bases and the J gene end by 1 base; junction bases not matched to a gene: 7. The germline V gene encodes CDR1 LGHNA and CDR2 YSLEER.

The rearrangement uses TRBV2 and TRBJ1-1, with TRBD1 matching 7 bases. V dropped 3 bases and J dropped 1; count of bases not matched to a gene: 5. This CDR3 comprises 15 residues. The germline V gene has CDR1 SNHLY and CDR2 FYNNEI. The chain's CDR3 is CASSDRAGGNTEAFF. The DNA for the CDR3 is TGTGCCAGCAGTGATCGGGCAGGGGGGAACACTGAAGCTTTCTTT.

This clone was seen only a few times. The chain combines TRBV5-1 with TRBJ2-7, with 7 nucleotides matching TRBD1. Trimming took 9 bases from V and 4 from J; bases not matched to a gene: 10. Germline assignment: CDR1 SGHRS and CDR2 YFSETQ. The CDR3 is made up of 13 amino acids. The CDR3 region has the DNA TGCGCCACCACGACAGGGACCGGGTACGAGCAGTACTTC. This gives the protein CATTTGTGYEQYF.

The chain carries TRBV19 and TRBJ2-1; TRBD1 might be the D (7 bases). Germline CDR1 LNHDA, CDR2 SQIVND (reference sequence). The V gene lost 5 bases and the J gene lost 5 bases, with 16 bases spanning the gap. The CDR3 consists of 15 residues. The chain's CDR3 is CASSQRRGADNEQFF. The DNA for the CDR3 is TGTGCCAGTAGTCAACGCAGGGGGGCAGACAATGAGCAGTTCTTC. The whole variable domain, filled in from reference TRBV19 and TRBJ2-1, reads DGGITQSPKYLFRKEGQNVTLSCEQNLNHDAMYWYRQDPGQGLRLIYYSQIVNDFQKGDIAEGYSVSREKKESFPLTVTSAQKNPTAFYLCASSQRRGADNEQFFGPGTRLTVL.

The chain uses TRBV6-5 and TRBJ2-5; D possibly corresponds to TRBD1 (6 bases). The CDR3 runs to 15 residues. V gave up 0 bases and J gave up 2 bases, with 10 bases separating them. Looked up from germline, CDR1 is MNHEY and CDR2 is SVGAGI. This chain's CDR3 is CASSYSAGVQETQYF. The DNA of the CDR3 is TGTGCCAGCAGTTACTCGGCAGGGGTTCAAGAGACCCAGTACTTC.

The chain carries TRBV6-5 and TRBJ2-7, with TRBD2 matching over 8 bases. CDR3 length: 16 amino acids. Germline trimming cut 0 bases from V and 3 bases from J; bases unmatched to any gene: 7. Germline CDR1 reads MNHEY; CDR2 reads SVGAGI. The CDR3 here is CASSYSSGSKIYEQYF. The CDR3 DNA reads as TGTGCCAGCAGTTACTCGAGCGGGAGTAAAATCTACGAGCAGTACTTC.

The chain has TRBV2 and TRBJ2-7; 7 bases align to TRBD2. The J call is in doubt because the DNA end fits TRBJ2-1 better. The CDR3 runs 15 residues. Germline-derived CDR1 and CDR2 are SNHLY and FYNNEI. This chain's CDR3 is CASTPGEGSYNEQFF. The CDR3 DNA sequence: TGTGCCAGCACCCCGGGGGAGGGCTCCTACAATGAGCAGTTCTTC.

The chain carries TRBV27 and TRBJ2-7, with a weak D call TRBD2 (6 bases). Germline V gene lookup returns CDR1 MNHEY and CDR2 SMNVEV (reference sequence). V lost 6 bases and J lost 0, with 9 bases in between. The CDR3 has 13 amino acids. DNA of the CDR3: TGTGCCAGCAGGCTAGCGCTCTCCTACGAGCAGTACTTC. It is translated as CASRLALSYEQYF.

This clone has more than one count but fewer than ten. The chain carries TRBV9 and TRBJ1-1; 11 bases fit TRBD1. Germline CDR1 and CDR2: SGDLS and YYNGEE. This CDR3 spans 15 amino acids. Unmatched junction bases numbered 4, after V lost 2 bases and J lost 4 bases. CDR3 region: CASSVSGTGGTEAFF. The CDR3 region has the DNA TGTGCCAGCAGCGTTTCCGGGACAGGGGGCACTGAAGCTTTCTTT.

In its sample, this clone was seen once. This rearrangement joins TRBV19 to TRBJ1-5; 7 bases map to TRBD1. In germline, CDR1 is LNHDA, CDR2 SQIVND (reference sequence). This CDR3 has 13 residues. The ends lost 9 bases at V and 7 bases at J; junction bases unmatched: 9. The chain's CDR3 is CASRGKGEQPQHF. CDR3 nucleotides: TGTGCCAGCAGGGGGAAGGGGGAACAGCCCCAGCATTTT.

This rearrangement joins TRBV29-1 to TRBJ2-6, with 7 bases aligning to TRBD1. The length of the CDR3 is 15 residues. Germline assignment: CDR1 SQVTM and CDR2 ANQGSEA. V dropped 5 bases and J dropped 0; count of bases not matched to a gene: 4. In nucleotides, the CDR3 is TGCAGCGTTAATTCAGGGGGCTCTGGGGCCAACGTCCTGACTTTC. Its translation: CSVNSGGSGANVLTF.